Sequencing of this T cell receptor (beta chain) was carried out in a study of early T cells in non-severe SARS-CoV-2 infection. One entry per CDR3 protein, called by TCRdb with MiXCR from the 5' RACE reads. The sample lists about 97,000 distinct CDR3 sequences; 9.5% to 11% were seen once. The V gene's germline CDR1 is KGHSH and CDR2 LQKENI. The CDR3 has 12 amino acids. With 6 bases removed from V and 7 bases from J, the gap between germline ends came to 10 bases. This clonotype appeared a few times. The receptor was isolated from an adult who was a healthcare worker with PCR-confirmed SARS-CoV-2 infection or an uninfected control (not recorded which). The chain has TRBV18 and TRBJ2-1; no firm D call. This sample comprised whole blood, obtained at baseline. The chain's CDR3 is CASSPLQNEQFF. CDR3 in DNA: TGTGCCAGCTCGCCGCTCCAGAATGAGCAGTTCTTC.